One and the same sample provided the 8 T cell receptor beta chains below, sequenced in a study of shared clonotypes between healthy human individuals. Produced via immunoSEQ multiplex PCR; TCRdb's table is partial and in-frame only. This table holds more than 2 million clones, approximately 94% found once. The material sequenced was naive CD4+ T cells sorted from blood. Subset meaning: CD45RA+ positively selected. These TCRs come from a man aged 18 to 30 in good health.

The chain uses TRBV5-4 and TRBJ2-6; 7 positions agree with TRBD1. CDR1 and CDR2 (germline): SGHNT, YYREEE (reference sequence). Trimming cost V 0 bases and J 2 bases; bases outside gene matches: 5. The CDR3 is 17 amino acids. CDR3 sequence (DNA): TGTGCCAGCAGCTTGGTGGGACAGACCACTGGGGCCAACGTCCTGACTTTC. Translating gives CASSLVGQTTGANVLTF. The entire variable domain, with the rest obtained from reference TRBV5-4 and TRBJ2-6, is as follows: ETGVTQSPTHLIKTRGQQVTLRCSSQSGHNTVSWYQQALGQGPQFIFQYYREEENGRGNFPPRFSGLQFPNYSSELNVNALELDDSALYLCASSLVGQTTGANVLTFGAGSRLTVL.

The chain uses TRBV28 and TRBJ1-5; possibly TRBD1 for D (6 bases). The germline V gene encodes CDR1 MDHEN and CDR2 SYDVKM. The CDR3 has 16 residues. Trimming took off 6 bases at V and 6 bases at J, with 21 bases between the two ends. In DNA form, the CDR3 reads TGTGCCAGCAGGCCGAAGGGGGGCTTGGCTGGTCAGCCCCAGCATTTT. Translated: CASRPKGGLAGQPQHF.

V usage is TRBV5-4 and J usage is TRBJ1-2; the D is unclear. Germline V gene lookup returns CDR1 SGHNT and CDR2 YYREEE (reference sequence). The CDR3 contains 13 residues. V was shortened by 4 bases and J by 0 bases, with 7 bases between the two germline ends. CDR3 DNA sequence: TGTGCCAGCAGCCACCAATCTAACTATGGCTACACCTTC. Protein product: CASSHQSNYGYTF.

This chain connects TRBV11-2 to TRBJ2-1, with D maybe TRBD1 (6 bases). The V end was cut by 4 bases, the J end by 0 bases, with 13 bases between. The CDR3 is 16 amino acids. The germline V gene encodes CDR1 SGHAT and CDR2 FQNNGV. This CDR3 is CASSSRGSSSYNEQFF. As DNA, the CDR3 is TGTGCCAGCAGCTCCAGGGGCTCCAGCTCCTACAATGAGCAGTTCTTC.

This clone was detected once. The chain links TRBV6-6 to TRBJ2-2, with D maybe TRBD2 (6 bases). Per germline, CDR1 MNHNY and CDR2 SVGAGI (reference sequence). CDR3 length equals 16 residues. The V gene lost 0 bases and the J gene lost 4 bases, with 12 bases spanning the gap. In nucleotides, the CDR3 is TGTGCCAGCAGTTACTCGGGGACTGTGATCACCGGGGAGCTGTTTTTT. Protein sequence: CASSYSGTVITGELFF.

This clone was seen once. The CDR3 protein is CAISKTDNEKLFF. The DNA of the CDR3 is TGTGCCATCAGTAAGACTGACAATGAAAAACTGTTTTTT. This chain joins TRBV10-3 and TRBJ1-4; no reliable D call. Germline lookup yields CDR1 ENHRY and CDR2 SYGVKD. The CDR3 sequence is 13 residues long. V dropped 5 bases and J dropped 5 bases, with 9 bases sitting between them.

The chain couples TRBV6-1 to TRBJ1-2; D might be TRBD1 (5 bases). There are 15 residues in the CDR3. CDR1 is MNHNS, CDR2 SASEGT, per germline. Trimming cost V 4 bases and J 0 bases, with 12 bases left between them. The CDR3 bases are TGTGCCAGCAGTGTCACCAGGGAAGCTAACTATGGCTACACCTTC. Residues: CASSVTREANYGYTF.

V usage is TRBV18 and J usage is TRBJ2-7; TRBD1 is a possible D gene (6 bases). The CDR3 totals 15 residues. CDR1 KGHSH and CDR2 LQKENI come from the germline V gene. The ends were cut back, 1 base at V and 2 bases at J, with 12 bases in the middle. CDR3 nucleotide sequence: TGTGCCAGCTCACCACGGGGGCGAGGGCCCTACGAGCAGTACTTC. Amino acid sequence: CASSPRGRGPYEQYF.